The 6 T cell receptor beta chains given below trace back to one sample, sequenced in a study of CD8+CD57+ T cells in acquired aplastic anemia (dated by TCRdb to the late 2010s). Patients chosen for sequencing had shown expansion of CD8+CD57+ cells by flow cytometry. The sequencing machine was an Illumina HiSeq 2000. Profiling of TCR beta VDJ combinations and CDR3 sequences used genomic DNA as the template. TCRdb's own reprocessing of the public reads used fastp at Q25 and MiXCR and kept productive beta chains. CDR3 protein duplicates are merged, each entry listing the most common genes and DNA. Present in this sample are approximately 170,000 distinct CDR3 sequences, around half of which were seen just once. The ten largest make up roughly 3.2% of the sample. Sequenced: sorted CD4+, CD8+, or CD8+CD57+ T cells (not recorded which) from PBMCs. The receptor source for this set is a human donor with aplastic anemia.

The CDR3 sequence: CATSEDRGPLQFF. CDR3 DNA sequence: TGTGCCACCTCAGAGGACAGGGGGCCCCTGCAGTTCTTC. The chain combines TRBV25-1 with TRBJ2-1, with 11 bases matching TRBD1. Germline CDR1 MGHDK, CDR2 SYGVNS. This CDR3 region has 13 residues. J was trimmed by 12 bases and V by 10 bases; bases with no gene match: 11.

The genes are TRBV10-1 and TRBJ1-1; possible D gene TRBD1, 5 bases. Germline V gene data show CDR1 as WNHNN and CDR2 as SYGVQD (reference sequence). CDR3 length equals 14 residues. V dropped 0 bases and J dropped 5 bases, with 10 bases sitting between them. The CDR3 nucleotides read TGCGCCAGCAGTGAGTCGACAGTCGGTACTGAAGCTTTCTTT. It specifies CASSESTVGTEAFF.

The sample holds many counts of this clonotype. The chain uses TRBV25-1 and TRBJ1-2; 8 bases align to TRBD1. V lost 2 bases and J lost 8; bases outside the gene matches: 13. The V gene's germline CDR1 is MGHDK and CDR2 SYGVNS. The CDR3 is made up of 16 amino acids. This CDR3 reads CASSERAGGLAWGYTF. CDR3 in DNA: TGTGCCAGCAGTGAACGGGCAGGGGGCCTGGCTTGGGGCTACACCTTC.

About this clonotype itself: This may arise from a read error, as a much more abundant clone is one base away. The rearrangement uses TRBV6-2 or TRBV6-3 and TRBJ2-3; tentative D call: TRBD1 (6 bases). The J call is uncertain, as TRBJ1-5 better fits the DNA end. The CDR3 sequence is 16 residues long. The germline CDR1 and CDR2 sequences are MNHEY and SVGEGT. For the CDR3, the DNA is TGTGCCAGCAGTTACTCGCACAGGGAACCCACAGATACGCAGCATTTT. Translation gives CASSYSHREPTDTQHF.

This clonotype has a count of ten or more. The V gene is TRBV30, the J gene TRBJ2-1, with 9 bases matching TRBD2. Germline CDR1 GTSNPN, CDR2 SVGIG (reference sequence). The CDR3 sequence is 10 residues long. Trimming took 7 bases from V and 15 from J; bases not matched to a gene: 7. CDR3 in amino acids: CASPGTSLFF. As DNA, the CDR3 is TGTGCCTCCCCCGGGACTAGCTTGTTCTTC.

The table lists this clonotype with a few counts. Given a much more abundant clone one base away, this may be a read error. This chain links TRBV5-6 with TRBJ2-7; D is unclear. The length of the CDR3 is 9 residues. The V gene lost 5 bases and the J gene lost 4 bases, with 1 base spanning the gap. The germline V gene encodes CDR1 SGHDT and CDR2 YYEEEE. The CDR3 reads CASSYEQYF. Written as DNA, the CDR3 is TGTGCCAGCAGTTACGAGCAGTACTTC.